This T cell receptor (beta chain) emerged from a study of cytomegalovirus exposure and HLA in healthy donors. This CDR3 comprises 13 residues. Trimming removed 0 bases from V and 4 bases from J, with 6 bases in between. The V gene's germline CDR1 is SGHTA and CDR2 FQGNSA. This PCR relied on a set of 60 Vbeta primers and 13 Jbeta primers. TCRdb keeps only in-frame clones here, not all; method: immunoSEQ multiplex PCR. Altogether 100,000 to 150,000 clones are present, over 60% being singletons, with the ten largest covering 13%. The J gene is TRBJ1-2, the V gene TRBV7-2; D not resolved. The origin of this receptor is a woman aged 55-75 years in good health and CMV-seropositive. Material for sequencing was PBMCs. The CDR3 loop is CASSLARVYGYTF. The CDR3 nucleotides read TGTGCCAGCAGCTTAGCCCGAGTCTATGGCTACACCTTC.